Following are 3 T cell receptor beta chains from one sample sequenced in a study of blood T cells in healthy people across ages. It was with a sample-barcoded 5' primer and a J-beta primer mix that a second PCR of roughly 7 to 12 cycles was run. TCRdb passed the 5' RACE reads through MiXCR, listing each CDR3 protein once. The table records 500,000 to 550,000 distinct CDR3 sequences, nearly 25% of them present only once. The sample was also reused in another study, on T cells of mothers and their children.

Sequencing was carried out using blood. Receptors were obtained from a boy between 10 and 17 years old in good health.

This clonotype was observed a few times. This chain connects TRBV7-2 to TRBJ2-1, with 14 bases aligning to TRBD2. This CDR3 region has 18 residues. Germline CDR1 is SGHTA and CDR2 is FQGNSA. The V gene end was trimmed by 3 bases and the J gene end by 10 bases; junction bases not matched to a gene: 14. Here the CDR3 reads CASSFIQMTSGRAAEQFF. CDR3 bases: TGTGCCAGCAGCTTCATCCAAATGACTAGCGGGAGGGCCGCCGAGCAGTTCTTC.

The table lists this clonotype with a few counts. The chain is built from TRBV11-2 and TRBJ2-1; TRBD2 matches 12 bases. The V and J ends lost 3 bases and 0 bases, in that order; junction bases with no gene match: 3. Looked up from germline, CDR1 is SGHAT and CDR2 is FQNNGV. This CDR3 contains 17 residues. The CDR3 sequence: CASSLGTSGPSYNEQFF. The CDR3 DNA sequence: TGTGCCAGCAGCTTGGGGACTAGCGGGCCCTCCTACAATGAGCAGTTCTTC.

The chain employs TRBV4-1 and TRBJ2-5; D is possibly TRBD2 (5 bases). The DNA end lines up better with TRBJ2-1; the J call may be wrong. The CDR3 spans 15 residues. From germline, CDR1 is MGHRA and CDR2 YSYEKL. Here the CDR3 reads CASSHAWAAGVGQFF. Here the CDR3 DNA reads TGCGCCAGCAGCCACGCCTGGGCTGCGGGCGTAGGGCAGTTCTTC.